This T cell receptor beta chain was identified during a study of early T cells in non-severe SARS-CoV-2 infection. TCRdb reprocessed the 5' RACE reads with MiXCR, giving one entry per CDR3 protein. The table has approximately 84,000 distinct CDR3 sequences, around 13% seen once; the top ten hold about 6%. This clonotype was recorded a few times. The germline V and J ends were trimmed by 2 bases and 2 bases, with 11 bases remaining between them. CDR1 and CDR2 from the germline V gene are SGHTA and FQGNSA. The CDR3 extends over 15 amino acids. Sequences were obtained from whole blood. This TCR was recovered from an adult who was a healthcare worker with PCR-confirmed SARS-CoV-2 infection or an uninfected control (not recorded which). The chain combines TRBV7-2 with TRBJ2-3; D remains ambiguous. The CDR3, as DNA: TGTGCCAGCAGCTTATCGCCCGGGTTCACAGATACGCAGTATTTT. Its protein product is CASSLSPGFTDTQYF.